The sequence of this T cell receptor (beta chain) was determined in a study of T-cell memory formation after mild COVID-19 (dated by TCRdb to the early 2020s). In terms of the full investigation: TCR sequence clusters from the two donors were found to be largely donor specific. Longitudinal TCRalpha and TCRbeta repertoire sequencing tracked T-cell clones expanding and contracting after mild COVID-19 in two donors. The cohort comprised two young, previously healthy adult volunteers, one female and one male. Study-level results and caveats: Contracting CD4+ clones turned up mainly in the CM and EM memory subsets, whereas EMRA was where CD8+ clones were enriched. Clones that contracted from day 15 to 85 showed balanced CD4/CD8 phenotypes, whereas a second wave of clones that expanded from day 15 to 37 leaned towards CD4+. The study included only a couple of mild cases, and larger cohorts that include severe cases with pre-infection samples were judged to be necessary. SARS-CoV-2 specificity of the second-wave clones peaking on day 37 was not confirmed. Some responding clones were found in pre-infection memory, which suggests that pre-existing cross-reactive memory T cells took part in the SARS-CoV-2 response.

PBMCs were isolated by Ficoll-Paque density gradient centrifugation. A note on this clonotype: No cognate antigen has been identified for it. Per-nucleotide qualities are absent, and no much larger clonotype sits a single base away.

Data came from an Illumina NovaSeq 6000. TCRalpha and TCRbeta cDNA libraries were constructed by 5'RACE with constant-segment primers, with sample barcodes and unique molecular identifiers being introduced. RNA was extracted from every sample with Trizol reagent. Amplification of the libraries took two PCR steps, and the second step added a second sample barcode plus Illumina TruSeq adapters. The libraries were sequenced on an Illumina NovaSeq using 2 x 150 bp paired-end reads. The study's own analysis went as follows. Demultiplexing of reads and collapsing into UMI-guided consensus sequences were performed with migec v1.2.7. Using mixcr v2.1.11, UMI consensuses were aligned to TRA and TRB V and J templates and then assembled into clonotypes. A clonotype was counted as expanded or contracted only when both edgeR and NoisET called the clonotype significant, with the noise models trained on biological replicates. For edgeR calls, the cutoffs were a false discovery rate-adjusted p below 0.01 and a log2 fold-change threshold of 1. As an exploratory analysis of dynamics, max-normalized trajectories of the 1000 most abundant clonotypes were examined by PCA with hierarchical clustering. Each responding clone was given a CD4 or CD8 phenotype based on the CD4+ and CD8+ repertoires, which had been sequenced separately. TCRdb trimmed the raw reads at Q25, called clones with MiXCR and kept productive beta chains. Each CDR3 protein appears once, grouped with its most common genes and DNA. The V and J calls shown here were made by TCRdb, not taken from the authors' results. The sample includes roughly 120,000 distinct CDR3 sequences, with 16% observed a single time. Approximately 15% of the sample belongs to the ten largest clones.

The V end gives up 0 bases and the J end 3 bases, leaving 6 bases in the junction not matched to a gene. The germline V gene provides CDR1 SGDLS and CDR2 YYNGEE. The CDR3, cysteine through phenylalanine, is 16 amino acids long. The only DNA kept is the CDR3, 48 bases in frame from the first base. The sequenced sample consisted of PBMCs or a T cell subset sorted from them (not recorded which). The chain employs TRBV9 and TRBJ2-7, with 10 bases matching TRBD2. The TCR was taken from an adult woman who had mild COVID-19 (a few samples of this study predate the infection). The sample titles of this study are shuffled in the database, so cell type and time point are left out; the donor was told from shared clones. The nucleotide sequence is TGTGCCAGCAGCGTAGAGGGTAGCGGGGGGCACTACGAGCAGTACTTC. The resulting protein is CASSVEGSGGHYEQYF. Extended through the reference TRBV9 and TRBJ2-7 proteins, this CDR3 yields the full variable domain: DSGVTQTPKHLITATGQRVTLRCSPRSGDLSVYWYQQSLDQGLQFLIQYYNGEERAKGNILERFSAQQFPDLHSELNLSSLELGDSALYFCASSVEGSGGHYEQYFGPGTRLTVT.